Sequencing of this T cell receptor beta chain was carried out in a study of long-term antiretroviral therapy in people with HIV (dated by TCRdb to about 2022). Regarding the research as a whole: The earliest samples were collected approximately a decade before the 2015 WHO recommendation for immediate ART, a period when ART was typically delayed until CD4 counts fell. A retrospective serial study tested whether changes in peripheral blood TRB repertoire composition and diversity were associated with ART initiation and durable HIV suppression. A total of around 190 cryopreserved PBMC samples came from 25 to 35 adults with confirmed HIV infection and were collected serially over a mean of approximately 6 years (range 1-12). About 35% of the 30 participants with HIV were female. No cross-contamination during QIAcube processing was seen in test extractions of a monoclonal T-cell line run alongside roughly 30 polyclonal samples. Overall study outcomes, separate from this receptor: Because PBMC availability was limited, only the TCR beta chain was sequenced, with no alpha chain pairing. Compared with controls, HIV repertoires had narrower CDR3 length ranges, and the network structure pointed to an antigen-experienced repertoire that shifted only slightly toward naive after ART. The samples span the years 2004 to 2017, and the ART regimens used at that time may not be as effective as current regimens. Expanded TRB clones identified before ART initiation dominated the repertoire across all time points, though the dominance fluctuated and decreased in many PLHIV after ART. Starting ART was linked to a significant rise in TRB diversity, yet even with long-term ART the diversity remained significantly lower than in transplant donor controls. Inferences about post-ART repertoire changes are limited because no data were available on ART adherence, viral resistance or therapy changes. Unsorted PBMC were profiled instead of sorted CD4+ and CD8+ T cells because pre-ART samples had limited cell numbers.

The immunoSEQ hsTCRB v3.0 assay was used at survey level resolution to sequence the TRB variable region. The targeted TRB sequencing depth was about 40,000-55,000 T-cell genomes per sample. Pooled TRB libraries were sequenced on an Illumina MiSeq with a v3 150-cycle kit. As for how the authors treated the data: Analysis of repertoires was carried out in R inside a reproducible Nextflow workflow spanning QC, data transformation and analysis. LymphoSeq2, an R package for exploring AIRR-Seq data, was used to implement custom analyses. Several samples yielding fewer than 5000 total TRB sequences were excluded, leaving roughly 200 analyzed HIV repertoires. Among the approximately 190 HIV repertoires that were kept, under 60 were collected before ART initiation and about 130 were collected after ART initiation. Repertoires were downsampled to 5000 TRB nucleotide sequences, and summary statistics were averaged over 100 downsampling iterations. The analysis kept only TRB sequences whose CDR3 regions were at least seven amino acids long. Diversity was measured with a Shannon entropy-derived clonality score and the Gini coefficient. Repertoire networks linked the top 5000 CDR3 amino acid sequences whenever two sequences differed by an edit distance of one. GLIPH2 predicted antigen specificity groups and MHC restriction for TRB CDR3 amino acid sequences. To flag known associations with CMV, EBV, HIV or tissue antigens, CDR3 amino acid sequences were compared against VDJdb and McPAS-TCR. Pre-ART, post-ART and control groups were compared with Wilcoxon signed-rank tests and Holm-Bonferroni correction. Held by TCRdb, this immuneACCESS table contains in-frame sequences only and omits some clones. Under half of the omission traces to an unresolved V gene where checked; the cause of the rest is unknown. V, J and clone size are taken as reported in that table, and D and trimming were inferred from the DNA itself. This sample gives over 10,000 clones in total; 70% to 80% of them show up just once. 15% to 25% of the sample rests with the top ten.

Inclusion was restricted to participants for whom at least one PBMC sample before ART initiation and at least two post-ART samples were available. Treatment was received in the United States of America by all participants with HIV. Cryopreserved samples of about 1-11 million PBMC were thawed and washed before DNA extraction. At the time of the earliest PBMC sample for each participant with HIV, ages ranged from roughly 20 to 60 years. Per participant, PBMC samples came from 1-4 timepoints prior to ART initiation and 2-8 timepoints following ART initiation, for a median of 7 samples. For every participant, serial HIV viral load, CD4+ T-cell count, ART history and demographic data were obtained. Genomic DNA was extracted from unsorted PBMC with a Qiagen kit on a QIAcube, processed in batches of 12 samples. The germline V gene (reference sequence) yields LNHNV for CDR1 and YYDKDF for CDR2. V is shortened by 0 bases, J by 3 bases, and the region joining them spans 18 bases. From the cysteine up to the phenylalanine, the CDR3 has a length of 17 residues. Only the CDR3 DNA is retained, 51 bases long and in frame from the first base.

With respect to this clone: There is no known antigen for this receptor. No base quality values were provided; no much bigger clone lies one nucleotide off.

The V and J genes are TRBV15 and TRBJ2-7, with no confident D gene call. The source material was unsorted PBMCs, sampled 0.5 years before starting antiretroviral therapy. This TCR derives from a woman aged 40 to 50 with HIV. The CDR3 corresponds to CATSRDLLTSTLYEQYF. The DNA reads TGTGCCACCAGCAGAGATTTATTGACATCGACCCTCTACGAGCAGTACTTC. Supplemented by the reference TRBV15 and TRBJ2-7 proteins around the CDR3, the complete variable domain is DAMVIQNPRYQVTQFGKPVTLSCSQTLNHNVMYWYQQKSSQAPKLLFHYYDKDFNNEADTPDNFQSRRPNTSFCFLDIRSPGLGDTAMYLCATSRDLLTSTLYEQYFGPGTRLTVT.